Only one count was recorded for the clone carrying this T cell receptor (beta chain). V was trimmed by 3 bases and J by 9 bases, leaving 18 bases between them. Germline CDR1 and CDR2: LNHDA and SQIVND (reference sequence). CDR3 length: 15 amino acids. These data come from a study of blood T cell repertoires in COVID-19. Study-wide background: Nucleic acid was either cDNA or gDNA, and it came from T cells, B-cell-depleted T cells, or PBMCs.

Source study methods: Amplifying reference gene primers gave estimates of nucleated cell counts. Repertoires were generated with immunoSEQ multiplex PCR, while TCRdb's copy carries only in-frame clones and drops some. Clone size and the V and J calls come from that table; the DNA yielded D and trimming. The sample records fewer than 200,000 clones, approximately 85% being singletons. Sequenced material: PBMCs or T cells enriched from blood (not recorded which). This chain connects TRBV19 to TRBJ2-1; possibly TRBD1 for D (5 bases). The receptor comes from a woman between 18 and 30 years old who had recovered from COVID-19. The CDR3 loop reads CASSIAQATLGEQFF. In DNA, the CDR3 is TGTGCCAGTAGTATTGCACAGGCAACGCTGGGTGAGCAGTTCTTC.